The rows below give T cell receptor beta chains drawn from one sample of a study of cytomegalovirus exposure and HLA in healthy donors. Sequenced by immunoSEQ multiplex PCR; TCRdb stores in-frame clones only, minus some. Of roughly 250,000 clones in the sample, 70% to 90% were seen once. What was sequenced was PBMCs. These receptors all come from a woman aged 25 to 45 in good health and CMV-seropositive. CDR3s include the opening cysteine and the closing phenylalanine or tryptophan. D genes are given only for firm matches. The listing skips clone size in some rows; elsewhere it reads once, few, many or a size class.

size	length	D	V	J	CDR3	DNA
.	11	.	TRBV19	TRBJ2-3	CATQREVTQYF	TGTGCCACCCAAAGGGAGGTTACGCAGTATTTT
.	14	TRBD2	TRBV5-1	TRBJ2-1	CASSGGGSYNEQFF	TGCGCCAGCAGCGGCGGGGGGTCCTACAATGAGCAGTTCTTC
.	16	TRBD1	TRBV4-1	TRBJ1-5	CASSQGQGVGNQPQHF	TGCGCCAGCAGCCAAGGACAGGGGGTAGGCAATCAGCCCCAGCATTTT
few	15	.	TRBV2	TRBJ1-2	CASIPRGKTGYGYTF	TGTGCCAGCATCCCGCGGGGAAAGACCGGCTATGGCTACACCTTC
once	15	TRBD1	TRBV9	TRBJ2-5	CASSVDGTGEETQYF	TGTGCCAGCAGCGTAGACGGGACAGGGGAAGAGACCCAGTACTTC
.	15	.	TRBV4-1	TRBJ1-2	CASSQVQGFVDGYTF	TGCGCCAGCAGCCAAGTCCAGGGCTTTGTCGATGGCTACACCTTC
.	15	TRBD1	TRBV6-5	TRBJ2-7	CASNTPGQGSYEQYF	TGTGCCAGCAACACACCGGGACAGGGGTCCTACGAGCAGTACTTC
.	13	.	TRBV18	TRBJ2-4	CASSPPSKNIQYF	TGTGCCAGCTCACCACCCTCCAAAAACATTCAGTACTTC
.	13	.	TRBV28	TRBJ1-3	CATRVDSGNTIYF	TGTGCCACCCGAGTCGACTCTGGAAACACCATATATTTT
.	16	TRBD2	TRBV6-5	TRBJ2-1	CASSSRTSGDYNEQFF	TGTGCCAGCAGTTCCAGGACTAGCGGAGACTACAATGAGCAGTTCTTC
.	14	.	TRBV5-1	TRBJ2-2	CASFLAVGTGELFF	TGCGCCAGCTTCTTAGCGGTGGGGACCGGGGAGCTGTTTTTT
.	19	TRBD2	TRBV28	TRBJ2-7	CASSLRAAVTSGSFYEQYF	TGTGCCAGCAGTTTAAGGGCAGCGGTGACTAGCGGGAGTTTTTACGAGCAGTACTTC
.	17	.	TRBV4-1	TRBJ2-2	CASSQAPSGLNTGELFF	TGCGCCAGCAGCCAAGCTCCCTCAGGGTTGAACACCGGGGAGCTGTTTTTT
.	14	.	TRBV10-3	TRBJ1-3	CAISESVPLSTIYF	TGTGCCATCAGTGAGTCGGTGCCTCTATCCACCATATATTTT
.	15	TRBD1	TRBV5-1	TRBJ1-2	CASSFQGVRLGGYTF	TGCGCCAGCAGCTTTCAGGGGGTCAGGCTGGGGGGCTACACCTTC
.	15	TRBD1	TRBV19	TRBJ1-5	CASSIDISGGQPQHF	TGTGCCAGTAGTATAGATATTTCAGGGGGTCAGCCCCAGCATTTT
.	13	.	TRBV11-3	TRBJ1-2	CASSLDTVYGYTF	TGTGCCAGCAGCTTAGATACAGTCTATGGCTACACCTTC
.	14	TRBD1	TRBV5-1	TRBJ1-4	CASSLTGGSEKLFF	TGCGCCAGCAGCTTGACAGGGGGCAGTGAAAAACTGTTTTTT
.	16	.	TRBV7-6	TRBJ2-1	CASSKGQTSSYNEQFF	TGTGCCAGCAGCAAAGGACAAACTTCCTCCTACAATGAGCAGTTCTTC
.	16	TRBD1	TRBV25-1	TRBJ1-1	CASSGRTGLVNTEAFF	TGTGCCAGCAGTGGGAGGACAGGGCTAGTGAACACTGAAGCTTTCTTT
.	13	.	TRBV2	TRBJ1-1	CASSAQVGAEAFF	TGTGCCAGCAGTGCGCAGGTAGGGGCTGAAGCTTTCTTT
.	13	.	TRBV6-5	TRBJ1-5	CASRQGVNQPQHF	TGTGCCAGCAGACAGGGCGTCAATCAGCCCCAGCATTTT
.	17	TRBD1	TRBV27	TRBJ1-2	CASSLIGTGGGSYGYTF	TGTGCCAGCAGTCTAATCGGGACAGGGGGAGGTAGCTATGGCTACACCTTC
.	14	TRBD1	TRBV5-1	TRBJ2-1	CASSLAGGLNEQFF	TGCGCCAGCAGCTTGGCAGGGGGCCTCAATGAGCAGTTCTTC
.	17	TRBD2	TRBV28	TRBJ2-7	CASSSPRGLAVSYEQYF	TGTGCCAGCAGTTCGCCCCGGGGACTAGCGGTGTCCTACGAGCAGTACTTC
.	13	.	TRBV21-1	TRBJ1-5	CASSRTGGQPQHF	TGTGCCAGCTCCCGGACAGGAGGTCAGCCCCAGCATTTT
.	13	.	TRBV9	TRBJ2-5	CASSLTSMETQYF	TGTGCCAGCAGTCTAACTAGCATGGAGACCCAGTACTTC
once	13	TRBD1	TRBV2	TRBJ2-7	CASRGQGLLRPYF	TGTGCCAGCAGAGGACAGGGTCTTTTACGGCCGTACTTC
.	18	TRBD1	TRBV7-9	TRBJ1-2	CASSFTGGASTANYGYTF	TGTGCCAGCAGCTTCACAGGGGGCGCTTCTACCGCTAACTATGGCTACACCTTC
.	17	TRBD2	TRBV5-1	TRBJ2-7	CASSLTRLAGGGGEQYF	TGCGCCAGCAGCTTGACCCGACTAGCGGGAGGTGGGGGTGAGCAGTACTTC
.	20	TRBD1	TRBV27	TRBJ1-5	CASSPRGGLSSGLSNQPQHF	TGTGCCAGCAGCCCCCGAGGGGGCTTATCGTCGGGACTCAGCAATCAGCCCCAGCATTTT
.	15	TRBD1	TRBV28	TRBJ2-7	CASSYSGTGLYEQYF	TGTGCCAGCAGTTACTCCGGGACAGGGCTTTACGAGCAGTACTTC
.	11	.	TRBV7-9	TRBJ2-1	CGTVTINEQFF	TGTGGGACTGTAACTATAAATGAGCAGTTCTTC
.	16	TRBD2	TRBV27	TRBJ2-1	CASSLLTSGLYNEQFF	TGTGCCAGCAGTTTACTTACTAGCGGCCTCTACAATGAGCAGTTCTTC
.	15	.	TRBV5-5	TRBJ2-3	CASSLVQRRTDTQYF	TGTGCCAGCAGCTTGGTTCAGCGGCGCACAGATACGCAGTATTTT
.	19	TRBD1	TRBV28	TRBJ1-1	CASSPLWRLDRGANTEAFF	TGTGCCAGCAGTCCATTATGGAGACTCGACAGGGGAGCAAACACTGAAGCTTTCTTT
once	15	.	TRBV5-4	TRBJ1-3	CASSSDSFPGNTIYF	TGTGCCAGCAGTTCCGACAGCTTCCCTGGAAACACCATATATTTT
.	18	TRBD2	TRBV28	TRBJ2-7	CASSFFWASGMFLYEQYF	TGTGCCAGCAGTTTTTTCTGGGCTAGCGGGATGTTCCTTTACGAGCAGTACTTC
once	16	TRBD2	TRBV5-6	TRBJ2-1	CASSWIGLAGSNEQFF	TGTGCCAGCAGCTGGATAGGACTAGCGGGGTCGAATGAGCAGTTCTTC
.	14	.	TRBV27	TRBJ1-1	CASSLWAGNTEAFF	TGTGCCAGCAGTCTCTGGGCAGGGAACACTGAAGCTTTCTTT
.	12	.	TRBV25-1	TRBJ1-1	CASSEGRLQAFF	TGTGCCAGCAGTGAAGGGAGATTGCAAGCTTTCTTT
.	15	TRBD1	TRBV27	TRBJ1-1	CASSLSGTGGSVAFF	TGTGCCAGCAGTTTATCGGGGACAGGGGGCTCCGTAGCTTTCTTT
.	16	.	TRBV1	TRBJ2-3	CTSSQELAGVGNTQYF	TGCACCAGCAGCCAAGAACTAGCGGGAGTCGGGAATACGCAGTATTTT
.	11	.	TRBV29-1	TRBJ2-2	CSVESAGELFF	TGCAGCGTTGAATCGGCCGGGGAGCTGTTTTTT
.	15	.	TRBV19	TRBJ2-5	CASSIGPQGAETQYF	TGTGCCAGTAGTATAGGCCCCCAGGGTGCAGAGACCCAGTACTTC
.	15	.	TRBV5-1	TRBJ2-3	CASSNVDGNTDTQYF	TGCGCCAGCAGCAATGTGGACGGGAACACAGATACGCAGTATTTT
.	14	.	TRBV6-5	TRBJ2-7	CASSKTSTTYEQYF	TGTGCCAGCAGTAAGACCTCAACTACCTACGAGCAGTACTTC
.	13	.	TRBV7-2	TRBJ2-7	CASSIRLLGGPYF	TGTGCCAGCAGCATAAGGCTTCTTGGGGGCCCTTACTTC
.	14	TRBD1	TRBV18	TRBJ2-7	CASSPGTGANEQYF	TGTGCCAGCTCACCCGGGACAGGCGCAAACGAGCAGTACTTC
.	13	.	TRBV5-6	TRBJ2-1	CASSPSGDNEQFF	TGTGCCAGCAGTCCTTCAGGGGACAATGAGCAGTTCTTC
.	14	TRBD1	TRBV5-1	TRBJ1-2	CASSLGDRDYGYTF	TGCGCCAGCAGCTTGGGGGACAGGGACTATGGCTACACCTTC
.	13	.	TRBV29-1	TRBJ1-3	CSVVFGGGNTIYF	TGCAGCGTTGTGTTCGGCGGGGGAAACACCATATATTTT
.	15	TRBD2	TRBV5-1	TRBJ2-3	CAASTAGGPTDTQYF	TGCGCCGCCTCCACAGCGGGAGGGCCAACAGATACGCAGTATTTT
.	14	.	TRBV18	TRBJ2-5	CASSPSLYQETQYF	TGTGCCAGCTCACCATCCTTGTACCAAGAGACCCAGTACTTC
.	13	TRBD2	TRBV7-2	TRBJ2-3	CASSLEGRGTQYF	TGTGCCAGCAGCTTAGAAGGGAGGGGTACGCAGTATTTT
.	16	.	TRBV27	TRBJ2-7	CASSFSDFYSVYEQYF	TGTGCCAGCAGTTTTTCGGACTTTTATTCGGTCTACGAGCAGTACTTC
.	14	.	TRBV12-2	TRBJ2-1	CASRQEFRDNEQFF	TGTGCAAGTCGCCAGGAATTCAGGGACAATGAGCAGTTCTTC